The present T cell receptor (beta chain) was sequenced within a study of monozygotic twins with inflammatory bowel disease. Germline V gene sequence: CDR1 LGHNT, CDR2 FRNRAP. CDR3 length equals 14 residues. On this clonotype: Antigen specificity is unknown.

The authors used approximately 3.5 ug of total RNA per TCR library. Using the 5' RACE reads, TCRdb records one entry per CDR3 protein without DNA. Its clone listing holds around 450,000 distinct CDR3 sequences. Findings and caveats of the study: Especially where disease activity was present, IBD patients had fewer clonotypes in common with others than healthy twins did.

V is TRBV12-5 and J is TRBJ2-7; as DNA is missing, the TRBD1 call by TCRdb cannot be tested. Material: blood. The TCR sequence derives from a human donor with ulcerative colitis or Crohn's disease, or a healthy co-twin of an affected twin (not recorded which). Here the CDR3 reads CASGEGTGGYEQYF.